These 5 T cell receptor beta chains were sequenced from one sample in a study of shared clonotypes between healthy human individuals (dated by TCRdb to 2018 to 2020). Library generation was performed with the immunoSEQ multiplex PCR assay. Here the immuneACCESS table is served through TCRdb, limited to in-frame sequences with V and J called. Missing clones are a known gap in these copies; in checked studies unresolved V genes cover under half, and the rest lacks a known reason. The table for this sample lists about 680,000 clones; about 90% of them were counted only once. The ten biggest clones cover nearly 25% of the sample. CD8 naive samples consisted of CD45RO-negative cells that were positively selected for CCR7, yielding a CD45RA+CCR7+ population without TemRA cells. The sample was naive CD8+ T cells sorted from blood. The cell subset or site label on this specimen signifies: CD45RA+CCR7+. The receptors shown here come from a young man in good health.

The rearrangement links TRBV27 to TRBJ2-5; 9 positions agree with TRBD2. CDR3 size: 15 residues. CDR1 is MNHEY and CDR2 is SMNVEV in the germline V gene (reference sequence). Unmatched junction bases numbered 7, after V lost 3 bases and J lost 5 bases. The CDR3 sequence is CASSFLAGGRETQYF. The CDR3 DNA reads TGTGCCAGCAGTTTTTTGGCGGGAGGGCGTGAGACCCAGTACTTC.

As for this clone: Other DNA sequences in the sample encode the same CDR3. The chain combines TRBV11-2 with TRBJ2-7; TRBD2 is a possible D gene (5 bases). This CDR3 comprises 15 residues. V was shortened by 0 bases and J by 0 bases, with 9 bases between the two germline ends. Germline CDR1 and CDR2: SGHAT and FQNNGV. For the CDR3, the DNA is TGTGCCAGCAGCTTAGAGGGCGGGCCCTCCTACGAGCAGTACTTC. Residues: CASSLEGGPSYEQYF.

V is TRBV9 and J is TRBJ1-3; the D gene is possibly TRBD1 (5 bases). Germline V gene data show CDR1 as SGDLS and CDR2 as YYNGEE. The CDR3 spans 14 residues. Trimming shortened V by 1 base and J by 0 bases, and 5 bases separated the two germline ends. The CDR3 DNA sequence: TGTGCCAGCAGCGTACAGGGCTCTGGAAACACCATATATTTT. Translating it yields CASSVQGSGNTIYF.

The rearrangement uses TRBV7-9 and TRBJ2-7, with 8 positions matching TRBD2. The CDR3 is 14 residues long. CDR1 and CDR2 (germline): SEHNR, FQNEAQ (reference sequence). Trimming cost V 6 bases and J 0 bases; bases outside gene matches: 4. Here the CDR3 DNA reads TGTGCCAGCAGTCGGGGGGGTGGCTCCTACGAGCAGTACTTC. As protein: CASSRGGGSYEQYF.

J is TRBJ2-1 and V is TRBV14; D call uncertain. The CDR3 is 16 amino acids. Trimming took 3 bases from V and 4 from J, leaving 16 bases between them. CDR1 is SGHDN and CDR2 is FVKESK in the germline V gene. The CDR3 bases are TGTGCCAGCAGCCATAAAGCAATCCTCCTTTACAATGAGCAGTTCTTC. It translates to CASSHKAILLYNEQFF.